This entry concerns a single T cell receptor (beta chain). The sample originates from a study of T cell responses to AZD1222 COVID-19 vaccine. Clones were sequenced by immunoSEQ multiplex PCR, and TCRdb holds only the in-frame ones, with some missing. The repertoire consists of 150,000 to 200,000 clones, with 92% occurring once and the leading ten covering approximately 1.3%. Germline assignment: CDR1 MDHEN and CDR2 SYDVKM. The CDR3 has 15 amino acids. Trimming cost V 4 bases and J 8 bases, with 15 bases left between them. Analyses pooled second doses at about 4 or about 12 weeks. The TCR comes from an adult who received the AZD1222 COVID-19 vaccine. This chain links TRBV28 with TRBJ1-6; TRBD1 might be the D (5 bases). This sample comprised peripheral blood, obtained 28 days after the second AZD1222 dose. CDR3 amino acids: CASSSPQVRDSPLHF. CDR3 bases: TGTGCCAGCAGTTCCCCTCAGGTCAGGGATTCACCCCTCCACTTT.